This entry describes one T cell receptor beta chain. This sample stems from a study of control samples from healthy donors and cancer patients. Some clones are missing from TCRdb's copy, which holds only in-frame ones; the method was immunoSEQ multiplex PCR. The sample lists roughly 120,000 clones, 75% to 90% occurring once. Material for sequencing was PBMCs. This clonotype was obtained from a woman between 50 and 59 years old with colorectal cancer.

The CDR3 protein is CASSLGALAGVGETQYF. CDR3 bases: TGTGCCAGCAGCTTAGGGGCACTAGCGGGAGTTGGAGAGACCCAGTACTTC. V gene TRBV11-2 combines with J gene TRBJ2-5, with 11 bases lining up with TRBD2. The germline gives CDR1 SGHAT, CDR2 FQNNGV. The CDR3 length is 17 residues. The junction had 8 bases not matched to a gene; V was cut back by 1 base and J by 4 bases.